This T cell receptor (beta chain) came from a study of T cell repertoires in cytomegalovirus infection. About the study: Selection of CMV epitopes for the study included recently identified HLA-C-restricted and well-studied HLA-B-restricted ones. Signatures in public TCR beta sequences pointed to both CMV infection and matching HLA type. General study findings and limits: Ex vivo responses were dominated by HLA-C-restricted CMV-specific TCR beta clonotypes. Cumulative frequency of public TCR beta families picked out carriers of CMV plus the relevant HLA.

Of note for this clonotype: No antigen is known for it. This may come from a read error, since a much larger clone is one base off.

This CDR3 spans 17 amino acids. Germline CDR1 reads SGHVS; CDR2 reads FQNEAQ. From the reads, TCRdb called clonotypes with MiXCR, one entry per CDR3 protein. Of some 920,000 distinct CDR3 sequences in the sample, approximately 31% are singletons; the top ten hold roughly an eighth. The chain has TRBV7-8 and TRBJ2-1; 10 bases line up with TRBD2. The source is a human donor in good health (CMV status not recorded). Some clones in this sample may be carry-over from other donors' samples. This material consisted of cultured CD8+ T cells from PBMCs, taken from culture after CMV antigen stimulation. For the CDR3, the DNA is TGTACCAGCAGCTACCCAGCGGGGGGGCCAACCTACAATGAGCAGTTCTTC. Protein product: CTSSYPAGGPTYNEQFF.